This TCR beta chain was sequenced for a study of blood T cell repertoires in COVID-19. Trimming took 5 bases from V and 7 from J, leaving 9 bases between them. Germline CDR1 is LGHDT and CDR2 is YNNKEL (reference sequence). CDR3 size: 11 residues. Clones were sequenced by immunoSEQ multiplex PCR, and TCRdb holds only the in-frame ones, with some missing. Here the sample spans 50,000 to 70,000 clones, 80% to 90% being singletons. This TCR came from a human donor with active COVID-19. The donor label of this sample is uncertain. The rearrangement joins TRBV3-1 (or the pseudogene TRBV3-2) to TRBJ2-7, with TRBD2 as a possible D gene (5 bases). Sequencing was performed on peripheral blood. CDR3: CASSDGEEQYF. CDR3 nucleotide sequence: TGTGCCAGCAGCGACGGGGAGGAGCAGTACTTC.